Below, 21 T cell receptor beta chains from the same sample are listed, as sequenced in a study of CD8+ T cells in alopecia areata. Described treatment: oral pan-JAK inhibitor, 5-10 mg twice daily. cDNA reverse transcribed from extracted RNA served as the sequencing template. TCRdb's copy holds only in-frame clones and misses some; the assay was immunoSEQ multiplex PCR. The sample includes 200,000 or so clones, 35% to 45% seen only once; the top ten take roughly 0.5%. Specimen: CD4+ T cells sorted from blood, collected around week 34, from a patient treated with tofacitinib. The source of these receptors is a human donor with alopecia areata.

Worth noting for this clone: Other DNA sequences in the sample encode the same CDR3. The chain links TRBV11-2 to TRBJ2-3; 11 nucleotides line up with TRBD2. The CDR3 sequence is 16 residues long. In germline, CDR1 is SGHAT, CDR2 FQNNGV. V trimming: 3 bases; J trimming: 0 bases; junction bases outside the gene matches: 2. Here the CDR3 reads CASSFGTSGSTDTQYF. The CDR3 bases are TGTGCCAGCAGCTTTGGGACTAGCGGAAGCACAGATACGCAGTATTTT.

The V gene is TRBV7-9, the J gene TRBJ2-7; D tentatively reads TRBD1 or TRBD2 (5 bases each). The CDR3 spans 14 residues. Germline values: CDR1 SEHNR, CDR2 FQNEAQ (reference sequence). CDR3 amino acids: CAIIDYRGAHEQYF. The CDR3 nucleotides read TGTGCTATCATCGATTATCGGGGCGCCCACGAGCAGTACTTC.

This chain joins TRBV10-3 and TRBJ1-2; D not resolved. The CDR3 runs to 13 residues. The V end lost 3 bases, the J end lost 2 bases, and 7 bases lay between the germline ends. Germline V CDR1 and CDR2: ENHRY, SYGVKD. This CDR3 is CAISEGPNYGYTF. In DNA form, the CDR3 reads TGTGCCATCAGTGAAGGGCCAAACTATGGCTACACCTTC.

V is TRBV5-1 and J is TRBJ2-1, with D maybe TRBD1 (6 bases). This CDR3 is built from 14 residues. The V and J ends lost 8 bases and 8 bases respectively, with 20 bases between them. From germline, CDR1 is SGHRS and CDR2 YFSETQ. DNA of the CDR3: TGCGCCAGTGGCATGTCACAGGGTGGCTATGAGCAGTTCTTC. Translation gives CASGMSQGGYEQFF.

J is TRBJ2-6 and V is TRBV7-9, with D perhaps matching TRBD1 (6 bases). Looked up from germline, CDR1 is SEHNR and CDR2 is FQNEAQ (reference sequence). V was trimmed by 4 bases and J by 1 base, leaving 17 bases between them. The CDR3 is 18 residues long. This CDR3 is CASSSRQAALSGANVLTF. CDR3 DNA: TGTGCCAGCAGCTCCCGACAGGCCGCCCTTTCTGGGGCCAACGTCCTGACTTTC.

The J gene is TRBJ2-7, the V gene TRBV15; 8 nucleotides align to TRBD2. With 0 bases clipped from V and 4 bases from J, the junction kept 5 bases outside the gene matches. Germline lookup yields CDR1 LNHNV and CDR2 YYDKDF (reference sequence). The length of the CDR3 is 15 residues. CDR3 DNA: TGTGCCACCAGCAGAGACGGGGGGGCGGGTTACGAGCAGTACTTC. Its translation: CATSRDGGAGYEQYF.

This clone was counted once. In DNA, the CDR3 is TGTGCCAGCAGTCCCACCCGCGAGGGACCCAAGTTCTTC. Translating gives CASSPTREGPKFF. The chain links TRBV27 to TRBJ2-1; D tentatively reads TRBD1 or TRBD2 (5 bases each). V was clipped by 5 bases and J by 14 bases, with 19 bases between them. Germline V gene lookup returns CDR1 MNHEY and CDR2 SMNVEV (reference sequence). The CDR3 totals 13 residues.

The CDR3 loop reads CASSPLPGGDGYTF. The CDR3 coding sequence is TGTGCCAGCAGCCCTCTGCCAGGGGGTGACGGCTACACCTTC. The chain is built from TRBV5-4 and TRBJ1-2; TRBD1 agrees at 7 bases. The germline V gene has CDR1 SGHNT and CDR2 YYREEE (reference sequence). V gave up 4 bases and J gave up 8 bases; unmatched junction bases: 11. The length of the CDR3 is 14 residues.

The chain uses TRBV2 and TRBJ1-2; D ambiguous. CDR3 length: 13 amino acids. Trimming cost V 6 bases and J 6 bases, with 14 bases left between them. CDR1 is SNHLY, CDR2 FYNNEI, per germline. The CDR3 bases are TGTGCCAGCAGGAAGGTGGACTTAGATGGCTACACCTTC. It codes for CASRKVDLDGYTF.

This clone was observed a handful of times. The chain couples TRBV30 to TRBJ1-1; the match to TRBD1 covers 7 bases. This CDR3 is built from 15 residues. V was pared by 4 bases and J by 4 bases, with 12 bases of the junction left unmatched. Germline V lookup: CDR1 GTSNPN, CDR2 SVGIG (reference sequence). The CDR3 sequence is CAWTQLDRRGTEAFF. As DNA, the CDR3 is TGTGCCTGGACCCAACTGGACAGGAGAGGCACTGAAGCTTTCTTT.

This clone was found a few times. This chain links TRBV7-9 with TRBJ1-4, with D possibly TRBD1 on 6 matching bases. The CDR3 is 15 residues long. V gave up 0 bases and J gave up 7 bases, with 12 bases separating them. In germline, CDR1 is SEHNR, CDR2 FQNEAQ (reference sequence). CDR3 bases: TGTGCCAGCAGCTTAGCGGCGGCAGGGGTTGAAAAACTGTTTTTT. Its translation is CASSLAAAGVEKLFF.

The rearrangement links TRBV7-8 to TRBJ1-5; perhaps TRBD1 as D (5 bases). Trimming stripped 3 bases from V and 3 bases from J, with 9 bases between. The CDR3 extends over 14 amino acids. CDR1 is SGHVS, CDR2 FQNEAQ, per germline. CDR3 coding DNA: TGTGCCAGCAGCTTCTCCAGGGTCAATCAGCCCCAGCATTTT. Its translation is CASSFSRVNQPQHF.

CDR3 residues: CASSRDRDEAFF. In nucleotides, the CDR3 is TGTGCCAGCAGCCGGGACAGGGATGAAGCTTTCTTT. The chain links TRBV7-2 to TRBJ1-1; 9 bases line up with TRBD1. This CDR3 comprises 12 residues. Germline assignment: CDR1 SGHTA and CDR2 FQGNSA. Trimming cost V 5 bases and J 7 bases; bases outside gene matches: 2.

The chain carries TRBV29-1 and TRBJ1-1; no clear D. The germline gives CDR1 SQVTM, CDR2 ANQGSEA. Between the trimmed V and J ends, which lost 4 bases and 2 bases, there was a span of 11 bases. The CDR3 is 13 amino acids. In DNA, the CDR3 is TGCAGCGTTGTGCAGGCTCGTAACACTGAAGCTTTCTTT. Protein: CSVVQARNTEAFF.

This clone appeared a few times. This chain uses TRBV15 with TRBJ2-7; the match to TRBD1 covers 11 bases. CDR1 is LNHNV, CDR2 YYDKDF, per germline (reference sequence). The CDR3 runs 15 residues. Trimming took 5 bases from V and 1 from J; bases not matched to a gene: 4. CDR3 region: CATSGRDRGSYEQYF. The CDR3, as DNA: TGTGCCACCAGCGGCCGGGACAGGGGGTCCTACGAGCAGTACTTC.

This clone was seen repeatedly, ten times or more. The V gene is TRBV4-2, the J gene TRBJ1-1; the D is unclear. This CDR3 has 15 amino acids. Trimming pared 2 bases from V and 1 base from J, leaving 11 bases between. Germline values: CDR1 LGHNA, CDR2 YNFKEQ. The CDR3 region has the DNA TGTGCCAGCAGCCAATACGGGTGGCGGAACACTGAAGCTTTCTTT. Residues: CASSQYGWRNTEAFF.

The gene calls are TRBV6-5 and TRBJ1-2; 8 bases line up with TRBD1. The germline CDR1 and CDR2 sequences are MNHEY and SVGAGI. Unmatched junction bases numbered 3, after V lost 2 bases and J lost 7 bases. This CDR3 is built from 13 residues. This CDR3 reads CASSYDRGRGYTF. The DNA for the CDR3 is TGTGCCAGCAGTTACGACAGGGGTCGTGGCTACACCTTC.

The rearrangement links TRBV5-4 to TRBJ1-1, with 8 bases matching TRBD1. V shed 0 bases, J shed 9 bases, and the junction held 7 bases outside the gene matches. CDR1 is SGHNT and CDR2 is YYREEE in the germline V gene (reference sequence). This CDR3 spans 14 amino acids. The CDR3 here is CASSLAGQGTKAFF. CDR3 sequence (DNA): TGTGCCAGCAGCTTGGCTGGACAGGGCACGAAAGCTTTCTTT.

This clone has just a few counts. CDR3 DNA: TGTGCCAGCAGTGAAGAAGAGGGGACCTACAATGAGCAGTTCTTC. Residues: CASSEEEGTYNEQFF. The chain links TRBV2 to TRBJ2-1, with D tentatively TRBD1 or TRBD2 (5 bases each). The CDR3 consists of 15 residues. V gave up 1 base and J gave up 2 bases, with 9 bases separating them. Germline loops: CDR1 SNHLY, CDR2 FYNNEI. The variable domain in full, completed from reference TRBV2 and TRBJ2-1, reads EPEVTQTPSHQVTQMGQEVILRCVPISNHLYFYWYRQILGQKVEFLVSFYNNEISEKSEIFDDQFSVERPDGSNFTLKIRSTKLEDSAMYFCASSEEEGTYNEQFFGPGTRLTVL.

In this sample, this clone turned up a few times. The V call is TRBV12-5, the J call TRBJ2-1, with TRBD2 matching over 11 bases. CDR1 and CDR2 (germline): LGHNT, FRNRAP. V lost 6 bases and J lost 4; bases outside the gene matches: 5. This CDR3 has 15 amino acids. The CDR3 nucleotides are TGTGCTAGTGGCAGCGGGACTAGCGGTTACAATGAGCAGTTCTTC. This encodes CASGSGTSGYNEQFF.

The V call is TRBV6-6, the J call TRBJ1-1, with a weak D call TRBD1 (6 bases). Germline lookup yields CDR1 MNHNY and CDR2 SVGAGI (reference sequence). The V end was cut by 5 bases, the J end by 4 bases, with 17 bases between. The CDR3 runs 15 residues. As DNA, the CDR3 is TGTGCCAGCAGTCGTTCTTCAGGAGGGGGCACTGAAGCTTTCTTT. As protein: CASSRSSGGGTEAFF.